In its sample, the clone carrying this T cell receptor beta chain was seen many times. Its antigen is still unknown. Trimming stripped 1 base from V and 6 bases from J, with 7 bases between. Germline loops: CDR1 SQVTM, CDR2 ANQGSEA. This CDR3 spans 12 amino acids. This sample is part of a study of T-cell reconstitution after alpha-beta-depleted transplantation in children. Findings of the study overall: At day 60, the high TCRbeta diversity found in some patients originated from recipient T cells and thymic progenitors that had survived. Newly made T cells mostly supplied T-cell counts and diversity one year after transplant.

Unique molecular identifiers were incorporated during preparation of the TCRbeta library. Each CDR3 protein is one row after TCRdb ran MiXCR on the PCR reads. The repertoire has fewer than 450,000 distinct CDR3 sequences, about 17% of them found once; the top ten carry roughly 40%. The chain links TRBV29-1 to TRBJ2-1; no clear D. The starting material was PBMCs, mostly from graft donor cells, obtained 360 days after TCRalphabeta/CD19-depleted stem cell transplant. The TCR originated in a male patient aged 2 to 9 who had a stem cell transplant for acute lymphoblastic leukemia, so the T cells may come from the graft donor. The CDR3 bases are TGCAGCGTTGAAGTAAGGGCCAATGAGCAGTTCTTC. It is translated as CSVEVRANEQFF.